The 28 T cell receptor beta chains reported below all come from one sample, sequenced in a study of blood T cell repertoires in COVID-19. Sequenced by immunoSEQ multiplex PCR; TCRdb stores in-frame clones only, minus some. This sample has 90,000 or so clones, with roughly 78% found just once. The material sequenced was peripheral blood. The receptors stem from a woman aged 80 or older with acute or convalescent COVID-19.

This clone was observed a few times. The chain uses TRBV4-1 and TRBJ1-1; 8 bases are shared with TRBD1. CDR3 length: 16 amino acids. The V gene's germline CDR1 is MGHRA and CDR2 YSYEKL. J lost 5 bases, V lost 1 base, and 9 bases had no gene match. CDR3 loop: CASSQVGNRGVTEAFF. The DNA for the CDR3 is TGCGCCAGCAGCCAAGTAGGGAACAGGGGGGTGACTGAAGCTTTCTTT.

CDR3 loop: CASAAATGGNTEAFF. For the CDR3, the DNA is TGTGCCAGCGCCGCGGCCACCGGGGGGAACACTGAAGCTTTCTTT. The chain links TRBV5-6 to TRBJ1-1, with TRBD1 as a possible D gene (5 bases). Trimming stripped 7 bases from V and 1 base from J, with 17 bases between. The CDR3 sequence is 15 residues long. Germline V gene data show CDR1 as SGHDT and CDR2 as YYEEEE.

The chain links TRBV6-5 to TRBJ1-2; 8 positions agree with TRBD1. Trimming removed 5 bases from V and 6 bases from J; junction bases left unmatched: 5. This CDR3 has 13 residues. Germline V gives CDR1 MNHEY, CDR2 SVGAGI. The CDR3 is CASSRTGLDGYTF. The DNA of the CDR3 is TGTGCCAGCAGTCGGACAGGGCTAGATGGCTACACCTTC.

V is TRBV9 and J is TRBJ2-4; 9 nucleotides match TRBD2. Germline V gene data show CDR1 as SGDLS and CDR2 as YYNGEE. This CDR3 region has 15 residues. After removal of 3 bases from V and 2 bases from J, the junction contained 3 bases not matched to a gene. CDR3 region: CASSETSGPKNIQYF. CDR3 in DNA: TGTGCCAGCAGCGAGACTAGCGGACCCAAAAACATTCAGTACTTC.

The gene calls are TRBV5-1 and TRBJ2-7; TRBD2 is a possible D gene (6 bases). Germline assignment: CDR1 SGHRS and CDR2 YFSETQ. The CDR3 loop spans 17 amino acids. V dropped 1 base and J dropped 2 bases, with 19 bases sitting between them. The CDR3 region is CASSLIGTQTSPYEQYF. In DNA form, the CDR3 reads TGCGCCAGCAGCTTGATAGGGACTCAAACTTCCCCCTACGAGCAGTACTTC.

The chain combines TRBV2 with TRBJ2-1; 9 bases map to TRBD2. The V and J ends lost 10 bases and 2 bases, in that order; junction bases with no gene match: 18. The CDR3 is 18 amino acids. Germline values: CDR1 SNHLY, CDR2 FYNNEI. The CDR3 loop reads CAITGGAFSGGAYNEQFF. The CDR3 DNA reads TGTGCCATTACCGGAGGGGCCTTTAGCGGGGGCGCCTACAATGAGCAGTTCTTC.

This clone was picked up a small number of times. Other DNA sequences in this specimen translate into the identical CDR3. The CDR3 is CASSRGYEQYF. As DNA, the CDR3 is TGTGCCAGCAGTCGCGGGTACGAGCAGTACTTC. This chain connects TRBV12-3 or TRBV12-4 to TRBJ2-7; D perhaps matches TRBD2 (5 bases). The CDR3 runs 11 residues. Trimming took off 5 bases at V and 4 bases at J, with 6 bases between the two ends.

This clone was observed a handful of times. The V call is TRBV28, the J call TRBJ1-5; D might be TRBD1 (6 bases). CDR1 and CDR2 from the germline V gene are MDHEN and SYDVKM. V shed 6 bases and J shed 14 bases, with 20 bases lying between them. The CDR3 is 13 amino acids. The DNA of the CDR3 is TGTGCCAGCAGGGGACCGATACAGGGTGCGAAGCATTTT. It codes for CASRGPIQGAKHF.

The genes are TRBV18 and TRBJ2-7, with 8 bases matching TRBD1. Germline CDR1 reads KGHSH; CDR2 reads LQKENI. J lost 0 bases, V lost 5 bases, and 6 bases had no gene match. The CDR3 totals 15 residues. The CDR3 DNA reads as TGTGCCAGCTCAACTTCGACAGGGGACTCCTACGAGCAGTACTTC. As protein: CASSTSTGDSYEQYF.

This clone came up a few times. The V call is TRBV12-5, the J call TRBJ2-5; 11 bases agree with TRBD1. With V trimmed by 6 bases and J by 4 bases, 13 bases remained unmatched. This CDR3 contains 17 residues. Germline V gene sequence: CDR1 LGHNT, CDR2 FRNRAP. The CDR3 loop reads CASGPTGTGGIGETQYF. The DNA for the CDR3 is TGTGCTAGTGGCCCGACCGGGACAGGGGGTATAGGAGAGACCCAGTACTTC. Full variable domain (outside the CDR3, taken from reference TRBV12-5 and TRBJ2-5): DARVTQTPRHKVTEMGQEVTMRCQPILGHNTVFWYRQTMMQGLELLAYFRNRAPLDDSGMPKDRFSAEMPDATLATLKIQPSEPRDSAVYFCASGPTGTGGIGETQYFGPGTRLLVL.

This clone appeared once. V gene TRBV7-3 combines with J gene TRBJ2-1; 7 nucleotides align to TRBD2. The germline gives CDR1 SGHTA, CDR2 FQGTGA. This CDR3 contains 15 residues. V lost 0 bases to trimming and J lost 5 bases; unmatched junction nucleotides: 4. CDR3 DNA sequence: TGTGCCAGCAGCTTAACGGGAGGGATAGACAATGAGCAGTTCTTC. Its translation: CASSLTGGIDNEQFF.

This clone was picked up a small number of times. This chain links TRBV4-3 with TRBJ1-2, with D possibly being TRBD1 (5 bases). Germline assignment: CDR1 LGHNA and CDR2 YSLEER. There are 14 residues in the CDR3. Trimming took 0 bases from V and 6 from J, leaving 11 bases between them. The CDR3, as DNA: TGCGCCAGCAGCCAAGATAAGGGAGGGGATGGCTACACCTTC. Protein sequence: CASSQDKGGDGYTF.

The CDR3 protein is CASSYETGYNSPLHF. The CDR3 DNA reads TGTGCCAGCAGTTACGAGACAGGGTATAATTCACCCCTCCACTTT. The chain is built from TRBV6-2 or TRBV6-3 and TRBJ1-6; TRBD1 matches at 7 bases. The CDR3 extends over 15 amino acids. Per the germline V gene, CDR1 is MNHEY and CDR2 is SVGEGT. V gave up 2 bases and J gave up 4 bases; unmatched junction bases: 2.

This clone occurred once. The J gene is TRBJ2-3, the V gene TRBV5-1, with 8 bases fitting TRBD2. The CDR3 is made up of 15 amino acids. Germline trimming cut 1 base from V and 4 bases from J; bases unmatched to any gene: 5. From germline, CDR1 is SGHRS and CDR2 YFSETQ. DNA for the CDR3: TGCGCCAGCAGCTTGACCGGGGGGGAGGCAGATACGCAGTATTTT. Its protein product is CASSLTGGEADTQYF.

This sequence joins TRBV7-9 and TRBJ2-7; D is possibly TRBD2 (6 bases). V lost 1 base to trimming and J lost 7 bases, with 14 bases between them. This CDR3 has 14 amino acids. Germline loops: CDR1 SEHNR, CDR2 FQNEAQ (reference sequence). DNA for the CDR3: TGTGCCAGCAGCTTAGGCGGGGCGGAGGGTGAGCAGTACTTC. Residues: CASSLGGAEGEQYF. The whole variable domain, remainder taken from reference TRBV7-9 and TRBJ2-7, is DTGVSQNPRHKITKRGQNVTFRCDPISEHNRLYWYRQTLGQGPEFLTYFQNEAQLEKSRLLSDRFSAERPKGSFSTLEIQRTEQGDSAMYLCASSLGGAEGEQYFGPGTRLTVT.

The rearrangement joins TRBV7-3 to TRBJ1-1; 7 bases agree with TRBD1. Germline V gene sequence: CDR1 SGHTA, CDR2 FQGTGA. V was clipped by 3 bases and J by 8 bases; unmatched bases: 6. The CDR3 contains 13 residues. In DNA form, the CDR3 reads TGTGCCAGCAGCTTGTATGGGACAGAAGAAGCTTTCTTT. Translation: CASSLYGTEEAFF.

The rearrangement links TRBV6-5 to TRBJ1-1, with a possible D match to TRBD1 (6 bases). There are 15 residues in the CDR3. Per germline, CDR1 MNHEY and CDR2 SVGAGI. V was trimmed by 10 bases and J by 6 bases, leaving 24 bases between them. The CDR3, as DNA: TGTGCCACACGAGCTCAGACCAACAGGGATCCTGAAGCTTTCTTT. Translation: CATRAQTNRDPEAFF.

V and J are TRBV5-4 and TRBJ1-4; no clear D. Per germline, CDR1 SGHNT and CDR2 YYREEE (reference sequence). The length of the CDR3 is 17 residues. The V end lost 0 bases, the J end lost 0 bases, and 12 bases lay between the germline ends. This CDR3 is CASSLDPDSATNEKLFF. DNA of the CDR3: TGTGCCAGCAGCTTGGATCCAGACTCTGCAACTAATGAAAAACTGTTTTTT.

In regard to this clone: Additional DNA sequences in this sample encode the identical CDR3. The CDR3 DNA is TGTGCCAGCAGCTTCCGGCTAGCGGGGGGCACAGATACGCAGTATTTT. It encodes CASSFRLAGGTDTQYF. This rearrangement joins TRBV7-8 to TRBJ2-3, with 10 bases identical to TRBD2. The germline V gene encodes CDR1 SGHVS and CDR2 FQNEAQ. This CDR3 comprises 16 residues. After removal of 3 bases from V and 1 base from J, the junction contained 4 bases not matched to a gene.

This clone was recorded only once. CDR3: CASSEGPKGDTEAFF. CDR3 nucleotide sequence: TGTGCCAGCAGCGAGGGACCTAAGGGGGACACTGAAGCTTTCTTT. V is TRBV9 and J is TRBJ1-1, with a tentative D call TRBD1 (6 bases). Trimming took 3 bases from V and 3 from J, leaving 15 bases between them. The CDR3 contains 15 residues. CDR1 and CDR2 (germline): SGDLS, YYNGEE.

The chain joins TRBV15 to TRBJ1-4, with a weak D call TRBD1 (5 bases). Per the germline V gene, CDR1 is LNHNV and CDR2 is YYDKDF (reference sequence). Trimming shortened V by 1 base and J by 5 bases, and 5 bases separated the two germline ends. The length of the CDR3 is 13 residues. The CDR3 bases are TGTGCCACCAGCAGAGCAGGGAATGAAAAACTGTTTTTT. This codes for CATSRAGNEKLFF.

This clone was detected a few times. The chain has TRBV7-2 and TRBJ2-1; TRBD1 matches at 11 bases. The V and J ends lost 5 bases and 4 bases, in that order; junction bases with no gene match: 7. The CDR3 totals 16 residues. CDR1 is SGHTA and CDR2 is FQGNSA in the germline V gene. CDR3 bases: TGTGCCAGCAGCCGGACCGGGACAGGGGGTTACAATGAGCAGTTCTTC. Protein: CASSRTGTGGYNEQFF.

The rearrangement links TRBV5-5 to TRBJ2-2; perhaps TRBD2 as D (5 bases). Germline V gene data show CDR1 as SGHKS and CDR2 as YYEKEE (reference sequence). The CDR3 runs to 15 residues. Trimming pared 5 bases from V and 4 bases from J, leaving 15 bases between. DNA for the CDR3: TGTGCCAGCAGTTTCCGGGATACAATCACCGGGGAGCTGTTTTTT. This gives the protein CASSFRDTITGELFF.

The chain couples TRBV4-3 to TRBJ2-7; D is possibly TRBD2 (6 bases). The CDR3 is 17 amino acids. V gave up 4 bases and J gave up 4 bases, with 23 bases separating them. From germline, CDR1 is LGHNA and CDR2 YSLEER. CDR3 DNA: TGCGCCAGCAGCCTCCCTCGAGACGGCGGTGGAGGGTACGAGCAGTACTTC. Protein: CASSLPRDGGGGYEQYF.

The chain employs TRBV2 and TRBJ2-5; TRBD1 aligns across 7 bases. Germline V gene data show CDR1 as SNHLY and CDR2 as FYNNEI. The junction had 3 bases not matched to a gene; V was cut back by 7 bases and J by 1 base. The CDR3 has 13 residues. CDR3 loop: CASNWDSQETQYF. The CDR3 region has the DNA TGTGCCAGCAATTGGGACAGCCAAGAGACCCAGTACTTC.

CDR3 sequence (DNA): TGCGCCAGCAGCTTGAATAGCGAAGATACGCAGTATTTT. It yields the protein CASSLNSEDTQYF. The chain uses TRBV5-1 and TRBJ2-3, with D possibly TRBD2 on 5 matching bases. The CDR3 spans 13 residues. Germline lookup yields CDR1 SGHRS and CDR2 YFSETQ. Trimming pared 1 base from V and 5 bases from J, leaving 8 bases between.

This clone has a single count. This chain joins TRBV11-3 and TRBJ2-1; 8 bases match TRBD1. This CDR3 has 16 amino acids. After removal of 0 bases from V and 4 bases from J, the junction contained 5 bases not matched to a gene. Germline V CDR1 and CDR2: SGHNT, YENEEA. Written as DNA, the CDR3 is TGTGCCAGCAGCTTAGAGGCAGGGGGCTTGTACAATGAGCAGTTCTTC. This sequence encodes CASSLEAGGLYNEQFF.

This chain uses TRBV6-4 with TRBJ1-1; D gene unclear. CDR3 length: 13 residues. V gave up 6 bases and J gave up 1 base, with 9 bases separating them. CDR1 is MRHNA, CDR2 SNTAGT, per germline. CDR3 sequence reads: CASSAYRNTEAFF. In DNA form, the CDR3 reads TGTGCCAGCAGCGCATACAGGAACACTGAAGCTTTCTTT.